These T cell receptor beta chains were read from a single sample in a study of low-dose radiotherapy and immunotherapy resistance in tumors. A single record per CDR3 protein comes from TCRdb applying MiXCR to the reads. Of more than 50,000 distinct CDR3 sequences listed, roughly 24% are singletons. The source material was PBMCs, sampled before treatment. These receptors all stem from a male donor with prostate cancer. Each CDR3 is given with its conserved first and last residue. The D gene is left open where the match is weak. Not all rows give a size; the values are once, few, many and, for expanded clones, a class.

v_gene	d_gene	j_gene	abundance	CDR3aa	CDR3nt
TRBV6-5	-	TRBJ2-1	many	CATAVKRNEQFF	TGTGCCACCGCGGTGAAGAGGAATGAGCAGTTCTTC
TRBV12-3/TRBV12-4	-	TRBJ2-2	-	CASTPTGELFFF	-
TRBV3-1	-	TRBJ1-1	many	CASSHSNTEAFF	TGTGCCAGCAGTCACAGTAACACTGAAGCTTTCTTT
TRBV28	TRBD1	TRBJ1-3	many	CASSQIQGGSGNTIYF	TGTGCCAGCAGCCAGATACAGGGGGGCTCTGGAAACACCATATATTTT
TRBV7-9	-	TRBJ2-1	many	CASSGSAISSYNEQFF	TGTGCCAGCAGCGGGAGCGCGATTAGCTCCTACAATGAGCAGTTCTTC
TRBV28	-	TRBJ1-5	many	CASSLHRDLSPQHF	TGTGCCAGCAGTCTCCACAGGGATCTCAGCCCCCAGCATTTT
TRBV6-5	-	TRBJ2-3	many	CASSYQKGGSTDTQYF	TGTGCCAGCAGTTACCAGAAGGGGGGTAGCACAGATACGCAGTATTTT
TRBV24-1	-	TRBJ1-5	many	CATSDSDGGKREPQHF	TGTGCCACCAGTGATTCCGACGGGGGGAAAAGAGAGCCCCAGCATTTT
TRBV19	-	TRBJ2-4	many	CASTALGATDKNIQYF	TGTGCCAGTACCGCTCTCGGGGCGACGGACAAAAACATTCAGTACTTC
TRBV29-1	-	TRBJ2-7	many	CSVDEGLNYEQYF	TGCAGCGTTGATGAGGGGCTCAACTACGAGCAGTACTTC
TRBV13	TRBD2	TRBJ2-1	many	CASSSTTSGSEGEQFF	TGTGCCAGCAGCTCCACGACTAGCGGGTCAGAGGGTGAGCAGTTCTTC
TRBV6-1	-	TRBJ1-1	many	CASSERPVGRDTEAFF	TGTGCCAGCAGTGAAAGACCGGTAGGACGGGACACTGAAGCTTTCTTT